Below, 25 T cell receptor beta chains from the same sample are listed, as sequenced in a study of shared clonotypes between healthy human individuals. TCRdb's copy holds only in-frame clones and misses some; the assay was immunoSEQ multiplex PCR. Among about 1 million clones listed, more than 65% were seen once. The material sequenced was memory CD4+ T cells sorted from blood. Subset denoted: CD45RA-negative fraction. The receptor source for this set is a man aged 18 to 29 in good health.

This clone was counted at least ten times. J is TRBJ1-2 and V is TRBV6-6, with 10 bases that match TRBD1. The CDR3 totals 15 residues. V trimming: 6 bases; J trimming: 3 bases; junction bases outside the gene matches: 7. Per the germline V gene, CDR1 is MNHNY and CDR2 is SVGAGI (reference sequence). In DNA, the CDR3 is TGTGCCAGCAGGCGGACAGGGGGGTACGACTATGGCTACACCTTC. This encodes CASRRTGGYDYGYTF.

With regard to this clone: The sample holds other DNA sequences that translate to the same CDR3. The chain has TRBV5-1 and TRBJ2-3; D is possibly TRBD2 (5 bases). Germline-derived CDR1 and CDR2 are SGHRS and YFSETQ. CDR3 length: 14 amino acids. Trimming stripped 4 bases from V and 6 bases from J, with 15 bases between. The chain's CDR3 is CASSPGLPSDTQYF. The CDR3, as DNA: TGCGCCAGCAGCCCTGGACTGCCATCTGATACGCAGTATTTT. The full variable domain, in which reference TRBV5-1 and TRBJ2-3 provide the parts outside the CDR3, is KAGVTQTPRYLIKTRGQQVTLSCSPISGHRSVSWYQQTPGQGLQFLFEYFSETQRNKGNFPGRFSGRQFSNSRSEMNVSTLELGDSALYLCASSPGLPSDTQYFGPGTRLTVL.

This clone occurred a few times. The V and J genes are TRBV30 and TRBJ1-5, with D uncertain. Germline values: CDR1 GTSNPN, CDR2 SVGIG (reference sequence). The CDR3 extends over 13 amino acids. CDR3 protein: CAFNRAGNQPQHF. The CDR3 DNA reads as TGTGCATTCAACAGAGCCGGCAATCAGCCCCAGCATTTT. The whole variable domain, filled in from reference TRBV30 and TRBJ1-5, reads SQTIHQWPATLVQPVGSPLSLECTVEGTSNPNLYWYRQAAGRGLQLLFYSVGIGQISSEVPQNLSASRPQDRQFILSSKKLLLSDSGFYLCAFNRAGNQPQHFGDGTRLSIL.

The V gene is TRBV19, the J gene TRBJ1-5; 9 bases agree with TRBD1. The CDR3 runs 15 residues. Trimming took 6 bases from V and 3 from J; bases not matched to a gene: 6. The germline CDR1 and CDR2 sequences are LNHDA and SQIVND (reference sequence). CDR3 DNA sequence: TGTGCCAGTAGCGTGACAGGGGGGTCCAATCAGCCCCAGCATTTT. Translation gives CASSVTGGSNQPQHF. The full variable domain, rest sourced from reference TRBV19 and TRBJ1-5, is DGGITQSPKYLFRKEGQNVTLSCEQNLNHDAMYWYRQDPGQGLRLIYYSQIVNDFQKGDIAEGYSVSREKKESFPLTVTSAQKNPTAFYLCASSVTGGSNQPQHFGDGTRLSIL.

The gene calls are TRBV10-2 and TRBJ2-5; TRBD2 matches 9 bases. Germline-derived CDR1 and CDR2 are WSHSY and SAAADI. The CDR3 is 16 residues long. J was trimmed by 3 bases and V by 5 bases; bases with no gene match: 10. Written as DNA, the CDR3 is TGCGCCAGCAGTTGGGGGGCTAGCGGGACGGAAGAGACCCAGTACTTC. This sequence encodes CASSWGASGTEETQYF.

The chain employs TRBV4-2 and TRBJ1-5; D remains ambiguous. Germline V CDR1 and CDR2: LGHNA, YNFKEQ. CDR3 length equals 19 residues. The germline V and J ends were trimmed by 3 bases and 0 bases, with 21 bases remaining between them. CDR3 coding DNA: TGTGCCAGCAGCCAGGGAAGAGGGCAGGAGACCACTAGCAATCAGCCCCAGCATTTT. Protein product: CASSQGRGQETTSNQPQHF.

The chain joins TRBV18 to TRBJ2-7, with D maybe TRBD2 (5 bases). The CDR3 contains 14 residues. Germline V gene sequence: CDR1 KGHSH, CDR2 LQKENI. With 3 bases removed from V and 2 bases from J, the gap between germline ends came to 11 bases. CDR3 amino acids: CASSPKRAPYEQYF. The CDR3 DNA follows: TGTGCCAGCTCACCTAAGAGGGCTCCCTACGAGCAGTACTTC.

V and J are TRBV7-9 and TRBJ2-1; TRBD2 matches 11 bases. Germline V gene lookup returns CDR1 SEHNR and CDR2 FQNEAQ (reference sequence). The V segment lost 0 bases and the J segment 6 bases; nucleotides outside the gene matches: 4. The CDR3 length is 16 residues. The DNA for the CDR3 is TGTGCCAGCAGCTTAGCGCCTAGCGGGGGGTTCAATGAGCAGTTCTTC. Its translation: CASSLAPSGGFNEQFF.

This clone was detected ten times or more. This chain uses TRBV19 with TRBJ2-5, with D perhaps assigned TRBD1 or TRBD2 (5 bases each). V was shortened by 5 bases and J by 5 bases, with 15 bases between the two germline ends. This CDR3 comprises 14 residues. CDR1 is LNHDA, CDR2 SQIVND, per germline (reference sequence). The CDR3 DNA follows: TGTGCCAGTAGTGCCGCAGGGAGCTGGGAGACCCAGTACTTC. It yields the protein CASSAAGSWETQYF.

This clone was counted a single time. This chain links TRBV19 with TRBJ2-2; D not certain. Trimming took off 3 bases at V and 1 base at J, with 6 bases between the two ends. Germline V gives CDR1 LNHDA, CDR2 SQIVND (reference sequence). CDR3 length: 14 residues. The CDR3: CASSISLNTGELFF. The CDR3 DNA sequence: TGTGCCAGTAGTATTAGCCTGAACACCGGGGAGCTGTTTTTT. Full variable domain (missing parts from reference TRBV19 and TRBJ2-2): DGGITQSPKYLFRKEGQNVTLSCEQNLNHDAMYWYRQDPGQGLRLIYYSQIVNDFQKGDIAEGYSVSREKKESFPLTVTSAQKNPTAFYLCASSISLNTGELFFGEGSRLTVL.

J is TRBJ2-5 and V is TRBV7-9; 12 bases line up with TRBD1. The CDR3 has 15 residues. The germline V gene encodes CDR1 SEHNR and CDR2 FQNEAQ (reference sequence). Trimming removed 1 base from V and 4 bases from J; junction bases left unmatched: 1. CDR3 sequence: CASSLGGQGAETQYF. The CDR3, as DNA: TGTGCCAGCAGCTTAGGGGGACAGGGGGCAGAGACCCAGTACTTC.

The chain recombines TRBV9 with TRBJ2-2, with 8 bases that match TRBD1. The CDR3 consists of 15 residues. The germline V gene has CDR1 SGDLS and CDR2 YYNGEE. V gave up 4 bases and J gave up 7 bases; unmatched junction bases: 9. The CDR3 nucleotides read TGTGCCAGCAGCTCCAGGGGGCGGGATGGCGGGGAGCTGTTTTTT. Amino acid sequence: CASSSRGRDGGELFF.

The rearrangement uses TRBV27 and TRBJ2-7; possible D gene TRBD2, 6 bases. V shed 6 bases and J shed 0 bases, with 15 bases lying between them. CDR1 and CDR2 (germline): MNHEY, SMNVEV (reference sequence). CDR3 length equals 15 residues. The CDR3 spells CASSPRTSSSYEQYF. CDR3 nucleotides: TGTGCCAGCAGCCCCCGTACTAGCAGCTCCTACGAGCAGTACTTC.

This chain joins TRBV27 and TRBJ1-6, with D possibly being TRBD1 (5 bases). V was cut by 6 bases and J by 11 bases, with 20 bases left in between. Germline V gene lookup returns CDR1 MNHEY and CDR2 SMNVEV (reference sequence). There are 15 residues in the CDR3. The CDR3 protein is CASSKLDVRGPPLHF. CDR3 in DNA: TGTGCCAGCAGCAAACTAGATGTTCGGGGCCCACCCCTCCACTTT.

The chain joins TRBV6-1 to TRBJ2-7; no firm D call. This CDR3 contains 11 residues. Germline V gene data show CDR1 as MNHNS and CDR2 as SASEGT. V was cut by 6 bases and J by 4 bases, with 7 bases left in between. The chain's CDR3 is CASRGFYEQYF. The CDR3 nucleotides are TGTGCCAGCAGGGGGTTTTACGAGCAGTACTTC.

This sequence joins TRBV10-2 and TRBJ2-3, with D perhaps matching TRBD2 (5 bases). Trimming removed 7 bases at V and 14 bases at J, with 13 bases between. The CDR3 totals 10 residues. Germline V gene lookup returns CDR1 WSHSY and CDR2 SAAADI. For the CDR3, the DNA is TGCGCCAGCATTGGCGGGCGGCTGTATTTT. Its translation is CASIGGRLYF.

The chain combines TRBV19 with TRBJ2-6, with unresolved D. Germline lookup yields CDR1 LNHDA and CDR2 SQIVND (reference sequence). The ends were cut back, 4 bases at V and 0 bases at J, with 7 bases in the middle. The CDR3 length is 15 residues. The CDR3 is CASSKQRSGANVLTF. CDR3 DNA sequence: TGTGCCAGTAGTAAACAGCGCTCTGGGGCCAACGTCCTGACTTTC.

In this sample, this clone turned up a few times. At the DNA level, this CDR3 is encoded by other sequences in the same sample as well. V is TRBV5-4 and J is TRBJ2-5, with 9 bases fitting TRBD2. J lost 1 base, V lost 4 bases, and 5 bases had no gene match. The CDR3 is 15 residues long. From germline, CDR1 is SGHNT and CDR2 YYREEE (reference sequence). DNA of the CDR3: TGTGCCAGCAGCAAGAGCGGGGGGCCCCAAGAGACCCAGTACTTC. This sequence encodes CASSKSGGPQETQYF.

The rearrangement uses TRBV19 and TRBJ2-6; no clear D. CDR1 is LNHDA and CDR2 is SQIVND in the germline V gene (reference sequence). The length of the CDR3 is 15 residues. V shed 4 bases and J shed 3 bases, with 10 bases lying between them. CDR3 protein: CASSKGPGGANVLTF. CDR3 DNA sequence: TGTGCCAGTAGTAAAGGGCCTGGTGGGGCCAACGTCCTGACTTTC.

About this clone itself: The sample holds other DNA sequences that translate to the same CDR3. The chain carries TRBV30 and TRBJ2-1; 7 nucleotides align to TRBD2. The CDR3 is 14 residues long. Germline loops: CDR1 GTSNPN, CDR2 SVGIG (reference sequence). V gave up 0 bases and J gave up 2 bases; unmatched junction bases: 1. The CDR3 sequence is CAWSVSGAYNEQFF. Written as DNA, the CDR3 is TGTGCCTGGAGTGTAAGCGGGGCCTACAATGAGCAGTTCTTC. Variable domain in full (rest from reference TRBV30 and TRBJ2-1): SQTIHQWPATLVQPVGSPLSLECTVEGTSNPNLYWYRQAAGRGLQLLFYSVGIGQISSEVPQNLSASRPQDRQFILSSKKLLLSDSGFYLCAWSVSGAYNEQFFGPGTRLTVL.

The chain has TRBV6-5 and TRBJ1-1; tentative D call: TRBD1 (5 bases). Germline V gene data show CDR1 as MNHEY and CDR2 as SVGAGI. CDR3 length: 13 residues. Between the trimmed V and J ends, which lost 6 bases and 3 bases, there was a span of 11 bases. The CDR3 loop reads CASRKTAYTEAFF. The CDR3 DNA reads TGTGCCAGCAGAAAGACAGCCTACACTGAAGCTTTCTTT.

V usage is TRBV15 and J usage is TRBJ2-2; 7 bases match TRBD1. This CDR3 comprises 16 residues. Germline CDR1 and CDR2: LNHNV and YYDKDF (reference sequence). V lost 3 bases, J lost 4 bases, and 8 bases stayed unmatched. CDR3 DNA sequence: TGTGCCACCAGCAGGGAGACAGGGACATTCACCGGGGAGCTGTTTTTT. Amino acids: CATSRETGTFTGELFF.

The chain combines TRBV7-2 with TRBJ2-2; the match to TRBD2 covers 15 bases. From germline, CDR1 is SGHTA and CDR2 FQGNSA. This CDR3 is 17 amino acids long. Germline trimming cut 4 bases from V and 7 bases from J; bases unmatched to any gene: 7. CDR3 sequence (DNA): TGTGCCAGCAGCTGGACTAGCGGGAGGGCCAGGGGCGGGGAGCTGTTTTTT. This codes for CASSWTSGRARGGELFF.

This sequence joins TRBV11-2 and TRBJ2-4; D may match TRBD1 or TRBD2 (5 bases each). The CDR3 runs to 16 residues. Germline CDR1 and CDR2: SGHAT and FQNNGV. Trimming cost V 2 bases and J 1 base, with 12 bases left between them. The CDR3 is CASSLRGAKAKNIQYF. The CDR3 region has the DNA TGTGCCAGCAGCTTACGAGGGGCGAAGGCCAAAAACATTCAGTACTTC.

The chain uses TRBV4-1 and TRBJ2-3; 7 nucleotides match TRBD1. In germline, CDR1 is MGHRA, CDR2 YSYEKL. V lost 3 bases to trimming and J lost 4 bases; unmatched junction nucleotides: 4. This CDR3 has 14 residues. CDR3 protein: CASSQVQGADTQYF. The CDR3, as DNA: TGCGCCAGCAGCCAGGTTCAGGGGGCAGATACGCAGTATTTT.